These 5 T cell receptor beta chains share one sample of origin, sequenced in a study of cytomegalovirus exposure and HLA in healthy donors. The primer mix had 60 Vbeta and 13 Jbeta primers. Using immunoSEQ multiplex PCR, the repertoire was profiled, and TCRdb retains in-frame clones only, with some absent. The data show over 110,000 clones, 82% seen once. Input material: PBMCs. The receptors come from a male donor in good health and CMV-seronegative.

This clone was seen just once. The chain recombines TRBV7-9 with TRBJ1-5, with unresolved D. Germline V gives CDR1 SEHNR, CDR2 FQNEAQ (reference sequence). V lost 3 bases and J lost 5, with 8 bases in between. The CDR3 has 13 residues. The CDR3 loop is CASSFRGDQPQHF. CDR3 sequence (DNA): TGTGCCAGCAGCTTCCGCGGCGATCAGCCCCAGCATTTT.

The genes are TRBV2 and TRBJ2-5; D gene ambiguous. The J call may be incorrect, as the DNA end agrees better with TRBJ2-7. In germline, CDR1 is SNHLY, CDR2 FYNNEI. This CDR3 spans 11 amino acids. DNA for the CDR3: TGTGCCAGCAGCTTTTCCTACGAGCAGTACTTC. This gives the protein CASSFSYEQYF.

This chain uses TRBV5-4 with TRBJ1-3, with 8 bases fitting TRBD1. The V and J ends lost 9 bases and 0 bases, in that order; junction bases with no gene match: 5. Per the germline V gene, CDR1 is SGHNT and CDR2 is YYREEE (reference sequence). The CDR3 spans 14 residues. In DNA, the CDR3 is TGTGCCATTACAGGGGGTCCCTCTGGAAACACCATATATTTT. Translating gives CAITGGPSGNTIYF.

This clone was recorded a few times. V is TRBV11-2 and J is TRBJ2-1, with TRBD2 matching over 7 bases. V was clipped by 6 bases and J by 0 bases; unmatched bases: 8. There are 16 residues in the CDR3. CDR1 is SGHAT and CDR2 is FQNNGV in the germline V gene. CDR3 in DNA: TGTGCCAGCAGTTTGGGCGGGGGAAGCTCCTACAATGAGCAGTTCTTC. Translating it yields CASSLGGGSSYNEQFF.

This chain joins TRBV19 and TRBJ1-2, with 9 bases identical to TRBD1. The CDR3 has 16 amino acids. CDR1 and CDR2 from the germline V gene are LNHDA and SQIVND (reference sequence). The junction had 14 bases not matched to a gene; V was cut back by 4 bases and J by 8 bases. The CDR3 region has the DNA TGTGCCAGTAGTACCGCCGGACAGGGGCCCATCGGGGGCTACACCTTC. Protein product: CASSTAGQGPIGGYTF.